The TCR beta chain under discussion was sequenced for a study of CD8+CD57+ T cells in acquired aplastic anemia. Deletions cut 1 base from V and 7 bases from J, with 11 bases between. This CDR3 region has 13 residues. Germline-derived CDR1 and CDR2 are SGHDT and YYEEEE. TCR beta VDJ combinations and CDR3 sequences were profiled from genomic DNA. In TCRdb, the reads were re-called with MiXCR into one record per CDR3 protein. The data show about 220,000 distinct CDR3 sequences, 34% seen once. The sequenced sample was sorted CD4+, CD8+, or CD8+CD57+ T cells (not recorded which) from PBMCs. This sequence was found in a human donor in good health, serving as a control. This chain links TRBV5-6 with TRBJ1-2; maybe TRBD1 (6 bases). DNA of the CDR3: TGTGCCAGCAGCTTGCGGCAGGGGTCTGGCTACACCTTC. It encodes CASSLRQGSGYTF.